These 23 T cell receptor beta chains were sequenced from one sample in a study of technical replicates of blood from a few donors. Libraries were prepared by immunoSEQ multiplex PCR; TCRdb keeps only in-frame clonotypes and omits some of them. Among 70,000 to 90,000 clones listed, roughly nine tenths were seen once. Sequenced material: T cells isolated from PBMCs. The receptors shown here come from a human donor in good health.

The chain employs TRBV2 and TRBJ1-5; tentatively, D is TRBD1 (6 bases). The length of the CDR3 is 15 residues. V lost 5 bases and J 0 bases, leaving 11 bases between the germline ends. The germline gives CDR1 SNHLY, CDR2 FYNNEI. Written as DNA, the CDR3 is TGTGCCAGCAGTTCAGGGGTTTATAGCAATCAGCCCCAGCATTTT. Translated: CASSSGVYSNQPQHF. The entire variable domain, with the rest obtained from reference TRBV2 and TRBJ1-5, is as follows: EPEVTQTPSHQVTQMGQEVILRCVPISNHLYFYWYRQILGQKVEFLVSFYNNEISEKSEIFDDQFSVERPDGSNFTLKIRSTKLEDSAMYFCASSSGVYSNQPQHFGDGTRLSIL.

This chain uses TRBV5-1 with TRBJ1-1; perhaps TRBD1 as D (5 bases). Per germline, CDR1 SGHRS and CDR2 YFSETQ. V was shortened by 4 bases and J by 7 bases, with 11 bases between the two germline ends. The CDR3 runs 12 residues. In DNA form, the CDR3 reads TGCGCCAGCAGCCGGGACTCCCTTGAAGCTTTCTTT. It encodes CASSRDSLEAFF.

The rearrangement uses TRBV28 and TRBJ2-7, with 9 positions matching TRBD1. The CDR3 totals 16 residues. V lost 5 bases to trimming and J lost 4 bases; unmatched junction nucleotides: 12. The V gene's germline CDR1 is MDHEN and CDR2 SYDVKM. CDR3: CASSLGPGQGFYEQYF. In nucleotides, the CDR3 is TGTGCCAGCAGTCTTGGACCGGGACAGGGCTTTTACGAGCAGTACTTC.

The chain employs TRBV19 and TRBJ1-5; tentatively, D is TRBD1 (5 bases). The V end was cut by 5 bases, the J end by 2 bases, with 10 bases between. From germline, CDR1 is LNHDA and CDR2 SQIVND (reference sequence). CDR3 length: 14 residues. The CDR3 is CASSGREGNQPQHF. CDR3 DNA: TGTGCCAGTAGTGGCAGGGAAGGCAATCAGCCCCAGCATTTT. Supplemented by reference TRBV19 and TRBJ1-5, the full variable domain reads DGGITQSPKYLFRKEGQNVTLSCEQNLNHDAMYWYRQDPGQGLRLIYYSQIVNDFQKGDIAEGYSVSREKKESFPLTVTSAQKNPTAFYLCASSGREGNQPQHFGDGTRLSIL.

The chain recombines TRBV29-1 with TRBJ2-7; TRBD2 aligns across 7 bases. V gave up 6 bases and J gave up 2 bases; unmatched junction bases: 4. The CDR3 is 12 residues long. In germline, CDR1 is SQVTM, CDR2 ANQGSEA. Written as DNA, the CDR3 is TGCAGCGTCGTGGGGGGGACCTACGAGCAGTACTTC. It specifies CSVVGGTYEQYF.

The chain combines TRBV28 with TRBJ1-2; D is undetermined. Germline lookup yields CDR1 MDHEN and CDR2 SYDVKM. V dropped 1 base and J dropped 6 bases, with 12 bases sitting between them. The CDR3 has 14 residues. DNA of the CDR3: TGTGCCAGCAGTTTATCCGGAGGAGGAAATGGCTACACCTTC. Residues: CASSLSGGGNGYTF.

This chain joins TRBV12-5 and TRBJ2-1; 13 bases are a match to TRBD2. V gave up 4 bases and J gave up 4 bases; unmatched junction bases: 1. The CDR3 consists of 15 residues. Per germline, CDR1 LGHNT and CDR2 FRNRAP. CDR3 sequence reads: CASGSGLAGYNEQFF. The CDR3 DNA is TGTGCTAGTGGTTCGGGACTAGCGGGGTACAATGAGCAGTTCTTC.

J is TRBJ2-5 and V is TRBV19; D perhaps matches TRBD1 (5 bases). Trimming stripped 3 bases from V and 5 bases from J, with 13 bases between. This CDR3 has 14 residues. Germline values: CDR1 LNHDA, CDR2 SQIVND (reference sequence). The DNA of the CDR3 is TGTGCCAGTAGTATTCAGGGTTTTGGGGAGACCCAGTACTTC. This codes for CASSIQGFGETQYF.

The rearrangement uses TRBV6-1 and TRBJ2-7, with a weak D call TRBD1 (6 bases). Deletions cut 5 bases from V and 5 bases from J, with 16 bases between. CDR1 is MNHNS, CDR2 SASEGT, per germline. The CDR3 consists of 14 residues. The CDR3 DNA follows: TGTGCCAGCAGTCAACAGGGCCTTATAGACGAGCAGTACTTC. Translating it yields CASSQQGLIDEQYF.

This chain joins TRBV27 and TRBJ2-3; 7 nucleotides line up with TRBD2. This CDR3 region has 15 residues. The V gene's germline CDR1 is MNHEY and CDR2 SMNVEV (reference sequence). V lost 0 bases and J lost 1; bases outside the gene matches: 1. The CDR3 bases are TGTGCCAGCAGTTTATCTAGCGGGCGCACAGATACGCAGTATTTT. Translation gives CASSLSSGRTDTQYF.

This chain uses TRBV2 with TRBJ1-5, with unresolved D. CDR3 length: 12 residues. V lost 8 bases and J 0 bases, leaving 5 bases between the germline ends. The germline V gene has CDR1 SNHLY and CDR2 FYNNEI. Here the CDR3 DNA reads TGTGCCAGCCGGTATAGCAATCAGCCCCAGCATTTT. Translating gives CASRYSNQPQHF.

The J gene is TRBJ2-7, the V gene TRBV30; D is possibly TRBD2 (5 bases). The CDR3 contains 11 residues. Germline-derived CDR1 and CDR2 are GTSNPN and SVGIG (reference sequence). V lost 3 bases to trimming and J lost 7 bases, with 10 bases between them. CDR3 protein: CAWSGVREQYF. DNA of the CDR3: TGTGCCTGGAGCGGGGTGCGGGAGCAGTACTTC.

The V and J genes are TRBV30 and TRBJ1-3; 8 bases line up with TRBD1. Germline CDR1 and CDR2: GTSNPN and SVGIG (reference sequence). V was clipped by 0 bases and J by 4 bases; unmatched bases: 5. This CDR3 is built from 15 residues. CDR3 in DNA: TGTGCCTGGAGTGTACTCGGACAGGGCGGAAACACCATATATTTT. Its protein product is CAWSVLGQGGNTIYF. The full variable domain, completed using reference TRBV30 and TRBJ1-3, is SQTIHQWPATLVQPVGSPLSLECTVEGTSNPNLYWYRQAAGRGLQLLFYSVGIGQISSEVPQNLSASRPQDRQFILSSKKLLLSDSGFYLCAWSVLGQGGNTIYFGEGSWLTVV.

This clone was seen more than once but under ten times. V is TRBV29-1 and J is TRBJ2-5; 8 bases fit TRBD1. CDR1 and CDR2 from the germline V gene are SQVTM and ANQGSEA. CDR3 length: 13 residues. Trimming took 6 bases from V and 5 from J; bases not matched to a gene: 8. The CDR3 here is CSVRTGSWETQYF. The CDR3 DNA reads TGCAGCGTCCGGACAGGGTCTTGGGAGACCCAGTACTTC.

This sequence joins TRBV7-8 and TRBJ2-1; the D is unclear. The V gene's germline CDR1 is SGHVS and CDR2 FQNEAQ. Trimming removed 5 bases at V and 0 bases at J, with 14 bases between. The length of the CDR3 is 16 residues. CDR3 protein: CASSQLLESSYNEQFF. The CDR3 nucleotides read TGTGCCAGCAGCCAACTCTTGGAGAGCTCCTACAATGAGCAGTTCTTC.

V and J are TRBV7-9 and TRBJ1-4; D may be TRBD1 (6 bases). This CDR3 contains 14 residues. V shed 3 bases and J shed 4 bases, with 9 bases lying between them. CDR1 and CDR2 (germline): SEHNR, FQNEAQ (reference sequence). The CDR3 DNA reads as TGTGCCAGCAGCTTGGGACATATTAATGAAAAACTGTTTTTT. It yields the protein CASSLGHINEKLFF.

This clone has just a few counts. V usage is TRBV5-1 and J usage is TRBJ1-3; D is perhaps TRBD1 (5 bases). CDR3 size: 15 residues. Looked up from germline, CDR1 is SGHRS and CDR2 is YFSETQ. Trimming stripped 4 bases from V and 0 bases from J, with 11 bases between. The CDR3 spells CASSRDLSSGNTIYF. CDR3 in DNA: TGCGCCAGCAGCCGGGACTTGTCCTCTGGAAACACCATATATTTT. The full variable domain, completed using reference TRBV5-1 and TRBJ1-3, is KAGVTQTPRYLIKTRGQQVTLSCSPISGHRSVSWYQQTPGQGLQFLFEYFSETQRNKGNFPGRFSGRQFSNSRSEMNVSTLELGDSALYLCASSRDLSSGNTIYFGEGSWLTVV.

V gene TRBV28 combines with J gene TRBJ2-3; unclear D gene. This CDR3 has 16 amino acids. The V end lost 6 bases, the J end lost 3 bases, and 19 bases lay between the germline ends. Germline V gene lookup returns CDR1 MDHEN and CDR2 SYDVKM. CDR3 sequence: CASSFPASVGTDTQYF. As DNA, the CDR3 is TGTGCCAGCAGCTTTCCTGCGTCGGTCGGTACAGATACGCAGTATTTT.

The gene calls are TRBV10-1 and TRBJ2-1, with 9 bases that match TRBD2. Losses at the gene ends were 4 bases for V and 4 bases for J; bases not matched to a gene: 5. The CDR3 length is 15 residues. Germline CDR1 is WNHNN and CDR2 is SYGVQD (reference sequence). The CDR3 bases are TGCGCCAGCAGTGCCCTAGCGGGGTCATACAATGAGCAGTTCTTC. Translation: CASSALAGSYNEQFF.

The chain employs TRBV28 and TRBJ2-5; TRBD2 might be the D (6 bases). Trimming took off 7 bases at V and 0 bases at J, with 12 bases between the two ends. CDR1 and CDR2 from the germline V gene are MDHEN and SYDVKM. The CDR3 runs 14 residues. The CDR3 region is CASNPGGYQETQYF. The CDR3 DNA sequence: TGTGCCAGCAATCCCGGGGGTTACCAAGAGACCCAGTACTTC. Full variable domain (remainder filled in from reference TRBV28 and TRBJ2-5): DVKVTQSSRYLVKRTGEKVFLECVQDMDHENMFWYRQDPGLGLRLIYFSYDVKMKEKGDIPEGYSVSREKKERFSLILESASTNQTSMYLCASNPGGYQETQYFGPGTRLLVL.

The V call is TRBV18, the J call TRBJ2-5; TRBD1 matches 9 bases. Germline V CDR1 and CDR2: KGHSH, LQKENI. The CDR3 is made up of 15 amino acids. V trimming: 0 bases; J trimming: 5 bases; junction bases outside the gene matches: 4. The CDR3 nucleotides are TGTGCCAGCTCACCACCATCGACAGGGGGGGAGACCCAGTACTTC. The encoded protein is CASSPPSTGGETQYF. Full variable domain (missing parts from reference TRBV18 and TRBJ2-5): NAGVMQNPRHLVRRRGQEARLRCSPMKGHSHVYWYRQLPEEGLKFMVYLQKENIIDESGMPKERFSAEFPKEGPSILRIQQVVRGDSAAYFCASSPPSTGGETQYFGPGTRLLVL.

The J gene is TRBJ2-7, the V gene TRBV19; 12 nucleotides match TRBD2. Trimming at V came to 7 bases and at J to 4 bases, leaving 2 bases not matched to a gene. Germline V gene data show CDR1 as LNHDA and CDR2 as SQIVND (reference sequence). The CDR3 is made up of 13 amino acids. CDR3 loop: CASTGTSGYEQYF. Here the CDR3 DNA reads TGTGCCAGTACCGGGACTAGCGGGTACGAGCAGTACTTC.

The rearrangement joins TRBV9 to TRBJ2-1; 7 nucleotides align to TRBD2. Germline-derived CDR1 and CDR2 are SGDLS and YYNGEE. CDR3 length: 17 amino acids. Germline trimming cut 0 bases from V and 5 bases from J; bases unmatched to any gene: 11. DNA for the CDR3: TGTGCCAGCAGCGTAGAAGGAAGCGGGGCCTTTAACAATGAGCAGTTCTTC. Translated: CASSVEGSGAFNNEQFF.